This section outlines one T cell receptor beta chain sequence together with its context. Universal primer sites and UMIs were introduced during 5'RACE template-switching synthesis of TCR cDNA. One entry per CDR3 protein, called by TCRdb with MiXCR from the 5' RACE reads. Of a few hundred thousand distinct CDR3 sequences listed, almost 4% are singletons. These data are taken from a study of T cells after yellow fever vaccination. The CDR3 runs 14 residues. Trimming removed 3 bases from V and 6 bases from J, with 14 bases in between. Germline V gives CDR1 KGHSH, CDR2 LQKENI. The material was PBMCs, obtained 5 days after the yellow fever booster vaccination. V is TRBV18 and J is TRBJ1-2; D unclear. The receptor was isolated from a man between 18 and 29 years old who received the YFV17D yellow fever vaccine. The CDR3 spells CASSPLTGGNGYTF. The CDR3 DNA is TGTGCCAGCTCACCCTTGACGGGAGGGAATGGCTACACCTTC.